A single sample is the source of the 32 T cell receptor beta chains below, sequenced in a study of T-cell reconstitution after alpha-beta-depleted transplantation in children. The library targeted TCRbeta and was prepared with unique molecular identifiers. A single record per CDR3 protein comes from TCRdb applying MiXCR to the PCR reads. The sample yields 600,000 or so distinct CDR3 sequences, under 25% seen once. This specimen consisted of PBMCs, mostly from graft donor cells, obtained 360 days after TCRalphabeta/CD19-depleted stem cell transplant. These receptors all stem from a boy younger than two who had a stem cell transplant for acute myeloid leukemia, so the T cells may come from the graft donor.

The chain uses TRBV28 and TRBJ1-3; D perhaps matches TRBD1 (5 bases). The CDR3 runs 10 residues. The ends were cut back, 6 bases at V and 12 bases at J, with 9 bases in the middle. CDR1 and CDR2 from the germline V gene are MDHEN and SYDVKM. CDR3 sequence: CASRSQDIYF. The CDR3 DNA reads TGTGCCAGCAGGTCACAGGACATATATTTT.

The chain joins TRBV13 to TRBJ2-5; D is unclear. The CDR3 extends over 13 amino acids. The germline V gene has CDR1 PRHDT and CDR2 FYEKMQ (reference sequence). The V end was cut by 4 bases, the J end by 5 bases, with 11 bases between. DNA of the CDR3: TGTGCCAGCAGCTCAACACCTCGGGAGACCCAGTACTTC. Its translation is CASSSTPRETQYF.

This clonotype was counted ten times or more. The rearrangement joins TRBV7-8 to TRBJ2-1; D may be TRBD2 (5 bases). The CDR3 is 17 amino acids. Trimming pared 5 bases from V and 0 bases from J, leaving 17 bases between. The germline gives CDR1 SGHVS, CDR2 FQNEAQ. CDR3 nucleotides: TGTGCCAGCAGCCTAGAACTAAGTGGGAGCTCCTACAATGAGCAGTTCTTC. Amino acids: CASSLELSGSSYNEQFF.

In this sample, this clonotype turned up many times. This chain uses TRBV10-3 with TRBJ2-2; 7 positions agree with TRBD1. Germline values: CDR1 ENHRY, CDR2 SYGVKD. V lost 8 bases to trimming and J lost 5 bases; unmatched junction nucleotides: 17. This CDR3 has 17 residues. Here the CDR3 DNA reads TGTGCCATCCCGACGCGTTATTCGACAGGGAAGACCGGGGAGCTGTTTTTT. This sequence encodes CAIPTRYSTGKTGELFF.

The chain couples TRBV12-3 or TRBV12-4 to TRBJ2-7, with 8 bases aligning to TRBD1. The CDR3 totals 16 residues. Trimming removed 5 bases from V and 0 bases from J; junction bases left unmatched: 9. CDR3 sequence: CASSRSTGGNSYEQYF. The CDR3 DNA reads as TGTGCCAGCAGTCGCTCTACAGGGGGTAACTCCTACGAGCAGTACTTC.

This clonotype has a count of ten or more. This sequence joins TRBV27 and TRBJ2-2; D is ambiguous. Trimming stripped 6 bases from V and 0 bases from J, with 14 bases between. Germline lookup yields CDR1 MNHEY and CDR2 SMNVEV (reference sequence). The CDR3 sequence is 16 residues long. The CDR3 DNA follows: TGTGCCAGCAGCCCCCGGGTACCAGCGAACACCGGGGAGCTGTTTTTT. This encodes CASSPRVPANTGELFF.

This chain joins TRBV6-1 and TRBJ2-3; unclear D gene. V was trimmed by 7 bases and J by 2 bases, leaving 10 bases between them. The CDR3 has 13 residues. Germline CDR1 MNHNS, CDR2 SASEGT. In DNA form, the CDR3 reads TGTGCCAGCATCGACTCCCTCACAGATACGCAGTATTTT. Translated, it gives CASIDSLTDTQYF.

This chain uses TRBV9 with TRBJ1-2; 8 bases map to TRBD1. The trim removed 4 bases at V and 6 bases at J, leaving 8 bases unmatched. CDR1 and CDR2 (germline): SGDLS, YYNGEE. The CDR3 contains 14 residues. The CDR3, as DNA: TGTGCCAGCAGCTCGCGGACAGGGCTGGATGGCTACACCTTC. Its translation is CASSSRTGLDGYTF.

This clonotype was counted ten times or more. The V call is TRBV20-1, the J call TRBJ2-7; D may be TRBD1 (5 bases). The V end lost 3 bases, the J end lost 1 base, and 16 bases lay between the germline ends. Germline loops: CDR1 DFQATT, CDR2 SNEGSKA (reference sequence). The CDR3 has 15 amino acids. CDR3 amino acids: CSARGPSTASYEQYF. The CDR3 DNA is TGCAGTGCTAGGGGCCCTTCGACAGCTTCCTACGAGCAGTACTTC.

This clonotype was observed many times. The chain combines TRBV29-1 with TRBJ1-1; 8 bases align to TRBD1. The CDR3 is 14 amino acids. In germline, CDR1 is SQVTM, CDR2 ANQGSEA. The ends lost 4 bases at V and 4 bases at J; junction bases unmatched: 8. The CDR3 protein is CSVAQGARGTEAFF. DNA of the CDR3: TGCAGCGTTGCCCAGGGGGCTCGAGGCACTGAAGCTTTCTTT.

This clonotype was recorded many times. V gene TRBV3-1 combines with J gene TRBJ2-5; 8 bases are a match to TRBD2. The trim removed 4 bases at V and 5 bases at J, leaving 12 bases unmatched. This CDR3 contains 16 residues. From germline, CDR1 is LGHDT and CDR2 YNNKEL (reference sequence). The CDR3 protein is CASSLTSGGGAETQYF. CDR3 DNA sequence: TGTGCCAGCAGCCTAACGTCCGGGGGGGGAGCGGAGACCCAGTACTTC.

The chain joins TRBV25-1 to TRBJ2-2; no clear D. The CDR3 contains 17 residues. CDR1 and CDR2 (germline): MGHDK, SYGVNS. V was trimmed by 1 base and J by 0 bases, leaving 12 bases between them. CDR3 coding DNA: TGTGCCAGCAGTGAATCGTATGGCCTTACGAACACCGGGGAGCTGTTTTTT. Translating it yields CASSESYGLTNTGELFF.

This clonotype turned up a few times. This chain links TRBV6-1 with TRBJ2-1, with TRBD2 identical over 8 bases. The ends lost 8 bases at V and 2 bases at J; junction bases unmatched: 5. The CDR3 is 14 residues long. The V gene's germline CDR1 is MNHNS and CDR2 SASEGT. For the CDR3, the DNA is TGTGCCAGCCGACGGGGGGGCACCTACAATGAGCAGTTCTTC. It specifies CASRRGGTYNEQFF.

This clonotype was detected only a few times. The V gene is TRBV20-1, the J gene TRBJ1-2; 7 nucleotides match TRBD1. Per germline, CDR1 DFQATT and CDR2 SNEGSKA (reference sequence). The trim removed 5 bases at V and 4 bases at J, leaving 7 bases unmatched. This CDR3 is 13 amino acids long. The DNA of the CDR3 is TGCAGTGCTGCGGACAGGCCCGGCTATGGCTACACCTTC. Protein product: CSAADRPGYGYTF.

The chain uses TRBV12-3 or TRBV12-4 and TRBJ2-3; D perhaps matches TRBD2 (6 bases). V was pared by 5 bases and J by 1 base, with 16 bases between. The CDR3 totals 16 residues. CDR3 loop: CASSRSRRVGTDTQYF. The CDR3 region has the DNA TGTGCCAGCAGTCGATCTCGGAGGGTAGGCACAGATACGCAGTATTTT.

V gene TRBV29-1 combines with J gene TRBJ2-2, with D possibly matching TRBD1 (6 bases). Per germline, CDR1 SQVTM and CDR2 ANQGSEA. CDR3 length: 14 residues. V was clipped by 4 bases and J by 1 base, with 10 bases between them. CDR3 region: CSVGGPQNTGELFF. For the CDR3, the DNA is TGCAGCGTTGGGGGGCCACAGAACACCGGGGAGCTGTTTTTT.

This chain uses TRBV7-2 with TRBJ2-1; D is uncertain. The germline V gene has CDR1 SGHTA and CDR2 FQGNSA. The V and J ends lost 7 bases and 0 bases respectively, with 13 bases between them. This CDR3 is built from 15 residues. In nucleotides, the CDR3 is TGTGCCAGCATCCCGTCCCCTCCCTCCTACAATGAGCAGTTCTTC. Translated, it gives CASIPSPPSYNEQFF.

A few counts support this clonotype. The chain has TRBV6-2 or TRBV6-3 and TRBJ2-7, with no clear D. CDR3 length: 14 amino acids. Germline V gene sequence: CDR1 MNHEY, CDR2 SVGEGT. Trimming removed 0 bases from V and 2 bases from J, with 8 bases in between. CDR3: CASSYSVSAYEQYF. The CDR3 nucleotides are TGTGCCAGCAGTTACTCCGTCAGTGCCTACGAGCAGTACTTC.

The chain uses TRBV12-3 or TRBV12-4 and TRBJ2-7; either TRBD1 or TRBD2 may supply D (5 bases each). The CDR3 totals 15 residues. Deletions cut 10 bases from V and 5 bases from J, with 24 bases between. CDR3 in DNA: TGTGCCACAGGAAAAAAACGGGGACCACGGCACGAGCAGTACTTC. Protein sequence: CATGKKRGPRHEQYF.

The chain carries TRBV18 and TRBJ2-3, with 7 bases that match TRBD1. Per germline, CDR1 KGHSH and CDR2 LQKENI. With V trimmed by 3 bases and J by 0 bases, 6 bases remained unmatched. The CDR3 sequence is 16 residues long. The CDR3 bases are TGTGCCAGCTCACCCGCCGGGACAGTGAGCACAGATACGCAGTATTTT. It translates to CASSPAGTVSTDTQYF.

This sequence joins TRBV7-2 and TRBJ1-1; D gene ambiguous. Germline V gene data show CDR1 as SGHTA and CDR2 as FQGNSA. The CDR3 runs 13 residues. V was pared by 6 bases and J by 5 bases, with 13 bases between. In DNA, the CDR3 is TGTGCCAGCAGGCGCTGGAGAGGGACTGAAGCTTTCTTT. Protein: CASRRWRGTEAFF.

The CDR3 sequence: CASSTGTGGINEQFF. CDR3 DNA sequence: TGCGCCAGCAGCACCGGGACAGGGGGTATCAATGAGCAGTTCTTC. V usage is TRBV5-1 and J usage is TRBJ2-1; 11 positions match TRBD1. Germline V gives CDR1 SGHRS, CDR2 YFSETQ. V lost 4 bases and J lost 6; bases outside the gene matches: 6. The CDR3 is made up of 15 amino acids.

The V and J genes are TRBV25-1 and TRBJ2-2; 8 positions agree with TRBD1. In germline, CDR1 is MGHDK, CDR2 SYGVNS. With V trimmed by 1 base and J by 0 bases, 4 bases remained unmatched. The CDR3 consists of 17 residues. The CDR3 sequence: CASSEWGQASNTGELFF. CDR3 in DNA: TGTGCCAGCAGTGAATGGGGACAGGCCTCGAACACCGGGGAGCTGTTTTTT. The entire variable domain, with the rest obtained from reference TRBV25-1 and TRBJ2-2, is as follows: EADIYQTPRYLVIGTGKKITLECSQTMGHDKMYWYQQDPGMELHLIHYSYGVNSTEKGDLSSESTVSRIRTEHFPLTLESARPSHTSQYLCASSEWGQASNTGELFFGEGSRLTVL.

The CDR3, as DNA: TGCAGCGCCCGAGGTGGGCGCCCTGAAGCTTTCTTT. Its translation is CSARGGRPEAFF. The chain has TRBV29-1 and TRBJ1-1; no clear D gene. Trimming pared 7 bases from V and 6 bases from J, leaving 15 bases between. Germline values: CDR1 SQVTM, CDR2 ANQGSEA. The CDR3 length is 12 residues.

This clonotype was recorded only once. This chain links TRBV9 with TRBJ2-1, with a weak D call TRBD2 (5 bases). CDR1 is SGDLS and CDR2 is YYNGEE in the germline V gene. CDR3 length: 16 residues. Trimming pared 4 bases from V and 6 bases from J, leaving 20 bases between. The CDR3 reads CASSPPGVGGLNEQFF. In DNA, the CDR3 is TGTGCCAGCAGCCCGCCCGGGGTCGGCGGCCTCAATGAGCAGTTCTTC.

This clonotype has ten or more counts. CDR3 bases: TGTGCCAGCTCGACCGGAGATACGCAGTATTTT. Residues: CASSTGDTQYF. The chain has TRBV18 and TRBJ2-3; D remains ambiguous. CDR1 KGHSH and CDR2 LQKENI come from the germline V gene. V lost 6 bases and J 5 bases, leaving 6 bases between the germline ends. The CDR3 runs 11 residues.

This clonotype was counted a few times. The rearrangement joins TRBV6-6 to TRBJ2-3, with 8 bases identical to TRBD2. The CDR3 is 13 amino acids. CDR1 is MNHNY and CDR2 is SVGAGI in the germline V gene (reference sequence). V dropped 3 bases and J dropped 6; count of bases not matched to a gene: 2. DNA of the CDR3: TGTGCCAGCAGTTATAAGCGGGGGGATACGCAGTATTTT. This gives the protein CASSYKRGDTQYF.

This chain links TRBV7-2 with TRBJ2-7; 7 bases are a match to TRBD2. Trimming took 2 bases from V and 3 from J; bases not matched to a gene: 7. The length of the CDR3 is 15 residues. Germline V gives CDR1 SGHTA, CDR2 FQGNSA. The DNA of the CDR3 is TGTGCCAGCAGCTTACAAGCGGGGAACGGCTACGAGCAGTACTTC. It translates to CASSLQAGNGYEQYF.

This clonotype came up many times. The rearrangement joins TRBV20-1 to TRBJ2-1, with D perhaps matching TRBD1 (5 bases). Trimming removed 3 bases at V and 5 bases at J, with 14 bases between. The CDR3 contains 14 residues. CDR1 is DFQATT and CDR2 is SNEGSKA in the germline V gene (reference sequence). CDR3 sequence reads: CSASLRQGNNEQFF. The DNA of the CDR3 is TGCAGTGCTAGTCTACGGCAGGGCAACAATGAGCAGTTCTTC.

The J gene is TRBJ2-2, the V gene TRBV4-2, with D unclear. CDR1 is LGHNA and CDR2 is YNFKEQ in the germline V gene. The V end lost 4 bases, the J end lost 5 bases, and 8 bases lay between the germline ends. The CDR3 covers 13 residues. CDR3 sequence: CASSPPRTGELFF. DNA of the CDR3: TGTGCCAGCAGCCCGCCGCGAACCGGGGAGCTGTTTTTT.

This clonotype was detected ten times or more. The chain recombines TRBV28 with TRBJ2-5; D gene ambiguous. Trimming removed 2 bases at V and 7 bases at J, with 11 bases between. This CDR3 has 13 residues. From germline, CDR1 is MDHEN and CDR2 SYDVKM. CDR3 DNA: TGTGCCAGCAGTTTAGCGGTTTCGGCGACCCAGTACTTC. This sequence encodes CASSLAVSATQYF.

This clonotype was detected a few times. The chain is built from TRBV7-2 and TRBJ2-7; D might be TRBD1 (5 bases). The germline gives CDR1 SGHTA, CDR2 FQGNSA. Trimming left V 3 bases short and J 4 bases short, with 16 bases between. This CDR3 spans 15 amino acids. The DNA of the CDR3 is TGTGCCAGCAGCTTTTGGGGCAGAGGCTCGTACGAGCAGTACTTC. Its protein product is CASSFWGRGSYEQYF.